Below, 7 T cell receptor beta chains from the same sample are listed, as sequenced in a study of T-cell reconstitution after alpha-beta-depleted transplantation in children. TCRbeta library preparation incorporated unique molecular identifiers. TCRdb recomputed calls from the PCR reads with MiXCR, one row per CDR3 protein. The sample lists a few hundred thousand distinct CDR3 sequences; 9% to 12% were seen once. This specimen consisted of PBMCs from the stem cell graft donor, obtained from the stem cell graft. Receptor source: a human donor who donated a stem cell graft to a child with acute lymphoblastic leukemia.

The V call is TRBV4-1, the J call TRBJ1-2, with a possible D match to TRBD1 (5 bases). The CDR3 covers 14 residues. V lost 1 base to trimming and J lost 7 bases, with 13 bases between them. Germline CDR1 is MGHRA and CDR2 is YSYEKL. The CDR3 sequence: CASSQATGYSGYTF. The CDR3 nucleotides are TGCGCCAGCAGCCAAGCCACAGGTTACTCTGGCTACACCTTC.

This clonotype was picked up a small number of times. The V gene is TRBV5-1, the J gene TRBJ1-6; D unresolved. V dropped 5 bases and J dropped 0 bases, with 9 bases sitting between them. CDR1 is SGHRS and CDR2 is YFSETQ in the germline V gene. The CDR3 runs to 15 residues. The CDR3 region has the DNA TGCGCCAGCAGTACTGGGAGCTCCTATAATTCACCCCTCCACTTT. Amino acid sequence: CASSTGSSYNSPLHF. Looking up the rest from reference TRBV5-1 and TRBJ1-6 gives the full variable domain: KAGVTQTPRYLIKTRGQQVTLSCSPISGHRSVSWYQQTPGQGLQFLFEYFSETQRNKGNFPGRFSGRQFSNSRSEMNVSTLELGDSALYLCASSTGSSYNSPLHFGNGTRLTVT.

This clonotype was found a few times. The CDR3, as DNA: TGTGCCAGCAGCCAAGCCGGGACTAGCGGGAGGAGAACAGATACGCAGTATTTT. It translates to CASSQAGTSGRRTDTQYF. The genes are TRBV3-1 and TRBJ2-3; TRBD2 matches 15 bases. The CDR3 is made up of 18 amino acids. The V gene's germline CDR1 is LGHDT and CDR2 YNNKEL (reference sequence). After removal of 1 base from V and 3 bases from J, the junction contained 5 bases not matched to a gene.

This sequence joins TRBV20-1 and TRBJ2-1; a weak D match, TRBD2 (6 bases). Germline CDR1 is DFQATT and CDR2 is SNEGSKA (reference sequence). V lost 3 bases and J 9 bases, leaving 15 bases between the germline ends. This CDR3 is 13 amino acids long. This chain's CDR3 is CSARKGGLVEQFF. CDR3 nucleotide sequence: TGCAGTGCTAGGAAAGGAGGGCTCGTTGAGCAGTTCTTC.

A few counts support this clonotype. The chain joins TRBV5-1 to TRBJ2-2, with TRBD2 matching over 8 bases. The CDR3 length is 15 residues. Germline lookup yields CDR1 SGHRS and CDR2 YFSETQ. Trimming cost V 4 bases and J 4 bases; bases outside gene matches: 6. The CDR3 sequence is CASSPAGGFTGELFF. The CDR3 DNA sequence: TGCGCCAGCAGCCCGGCGGGAGGATTCACCGGGGAGCTGTTTTTT.

The chain employs TRBV7-2 and TRBJ2-1; 10 bases match TRBD2. The CDR3 has 15 amino acids. Per germline, CDR1 SGHTA and CDR2 FQGNSA. J was trimmed by 5 bases and V by 1 base; bases with no gene match: 2. The CDR3 reads CASSLVGTSDNEQFF. The DNA for the CDR3 is TGTGCCAGCAGCTTAGTAGGGACTAGCGACAATGAGCAGTTCTTC. Variable domain in full (rest from reference TRBV7-2 and TRBJ2-1): GAGVSQSPSNKVTEKGKDVELRCDPISGHTALYWYRQSLGQGLEFLIYFQGNSAPDKSGLPSDRFSAERTGGSVSTLTIQRTQQEDSAVYLCASSLVGTSDNEQFFGPGTRLTVL.

This clonotype was picked up a small number of times. The V gene is TRBV7-2, the J gene TRBJ1-3; D possibly corresponds to TRBD1 (6 bases). This CDR3 contains 16 residues. Germline V gene lookup returns CDR1 SGHTA and CDR2 FQGNSA. V was cut by 1 base and J by 4 bases, with 14 bases left in between. CDR3 amino acids: CASSLVTGRLGNTIYF. CDR3 nucleotide sequence: TGTGCCAGCAGCTTAGTCACAGGGCGGCTCGGAAACACCATATATTTT.